This TCR beta chain was obtained from a study of shared clonotypes between healthy human individuals. Study-wide results and limits: Sampling used blood alone; tissue repertoires probably differ. Non-shared clonotypes showed lower generation probabilities than clonotypes common to all four donors.

With regard to this clone: Its antigen is not known.

Measured with immunoSEQ multiplex PCR; TCRdb has only the in-frame clones, and not every one. The sample has about 2,100,000 clones, approximately 94% seen once. The CDR3 extends over 15 amino acids. V was cut by 0 bases and J by 10 bases, with 13 bases left in between. Germline V gives CDR1 MNHEY, CDR2 SVGAGI. Naive CD8 cells lacked CD45RO and underwent positive selection for CCR7, leaving out terminally differentiated effector memory CD45RA+ cells. The chain carries TRBV6-5 and TRBJ1-6; D is ambiguous. The sequence was collected from a man aged 18 to 35 in good health. Some clones in this sample may be carry-over from other donors' samples. The specimen sequenced was naive CD8+ T cells from PBMCs. The CDR3 bases are TGTGCCAGCAGTTACTCGATATCCCGTAGATCACCCCTCCACTTT. This codes for CASSYSISRRSPLHF.